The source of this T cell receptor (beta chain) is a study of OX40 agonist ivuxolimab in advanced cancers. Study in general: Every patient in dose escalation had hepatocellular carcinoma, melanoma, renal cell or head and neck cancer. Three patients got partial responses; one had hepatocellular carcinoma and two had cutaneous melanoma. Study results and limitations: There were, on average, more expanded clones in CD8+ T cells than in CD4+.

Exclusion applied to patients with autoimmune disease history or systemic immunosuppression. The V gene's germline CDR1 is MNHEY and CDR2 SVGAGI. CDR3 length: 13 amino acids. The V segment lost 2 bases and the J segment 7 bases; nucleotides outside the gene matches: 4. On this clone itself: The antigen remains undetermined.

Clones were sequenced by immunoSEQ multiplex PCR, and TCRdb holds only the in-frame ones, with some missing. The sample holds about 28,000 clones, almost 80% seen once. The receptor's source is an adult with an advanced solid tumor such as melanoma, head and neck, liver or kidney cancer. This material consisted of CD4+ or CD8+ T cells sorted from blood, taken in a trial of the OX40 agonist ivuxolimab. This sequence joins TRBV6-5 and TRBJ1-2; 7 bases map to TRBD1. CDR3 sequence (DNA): TGTGCCAGCAGTTACAAGGGGGCGGGTGGCTACACCTTC. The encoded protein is CASSYKGAGGYTF.